This T cell receptor (beta chain) was sequenced for a study of blood T cell repertoires in COVID-19. CDR1 is LNHNV and CDR2 is YYDKDF in the germline V gene (reference sequence). This CDR3 contains 19 residues. Losses at the gene ends were 1 base for V and 4 bases for J; bases not matched to a gene: 13. The authors' processing: Estimation of nucleated cell counts was performed using reference gene primer amplification. The method was immunoSEQ multiplex PCR; TCRdb's version includes in-frame clones alone and lacks a portion of them. V and J calls and clone size come straight from that table; D and trimming were deduced from the DNA. The sample consists of around 160,000 clones, 80% to 90% of them appearing once.

The TCR sequence derives from a man at least 80 years old with acute or convalescent COVID-19. J is TRBJ2-4 and V is TRBV15; 10 bases map to TRBD2. The sample was peripheral blood. CDR3 loop: CATSRVVASGSLSKNIQYF. The CDR3 region has the DNA TGTGCCACCAGCAGAGTCGTGGCTAGCGGGAGTTTGTCAAAAAACATTCAGTACTTC.